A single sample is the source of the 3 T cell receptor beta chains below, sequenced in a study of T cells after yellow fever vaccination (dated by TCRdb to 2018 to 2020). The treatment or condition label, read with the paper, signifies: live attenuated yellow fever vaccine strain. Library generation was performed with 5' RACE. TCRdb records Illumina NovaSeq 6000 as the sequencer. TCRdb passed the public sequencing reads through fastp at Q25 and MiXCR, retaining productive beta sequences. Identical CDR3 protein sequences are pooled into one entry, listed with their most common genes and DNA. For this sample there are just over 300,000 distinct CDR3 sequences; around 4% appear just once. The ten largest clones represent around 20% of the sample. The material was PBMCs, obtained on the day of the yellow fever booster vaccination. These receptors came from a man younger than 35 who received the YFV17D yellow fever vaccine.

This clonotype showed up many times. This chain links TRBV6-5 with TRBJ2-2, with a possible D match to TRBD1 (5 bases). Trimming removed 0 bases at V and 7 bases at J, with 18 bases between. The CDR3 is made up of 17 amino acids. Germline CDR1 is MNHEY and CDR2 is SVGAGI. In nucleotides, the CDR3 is TGTGCCAGCAGTTACTCGACTTTAGGACATTCTTTCGGGGAGCTGTTTTTT. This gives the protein CASSYSTLGHSFGELFF.

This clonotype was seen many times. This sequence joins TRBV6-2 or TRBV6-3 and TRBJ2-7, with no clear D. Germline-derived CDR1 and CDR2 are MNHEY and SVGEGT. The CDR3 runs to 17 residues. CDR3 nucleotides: TGTGCGGCGCGGCCGTTATCCCCACTCTCCGGGCACTACGAGCAGTACGTC. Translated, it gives CAARPLSPLSGHYEQYV.

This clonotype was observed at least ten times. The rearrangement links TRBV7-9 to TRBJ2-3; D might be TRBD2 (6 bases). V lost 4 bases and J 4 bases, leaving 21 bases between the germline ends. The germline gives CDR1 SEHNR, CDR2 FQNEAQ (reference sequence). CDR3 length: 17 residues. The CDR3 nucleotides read TGTGCCAGCAGCTCCGAGGGCCGGGGCTGGGGGGCAGATACGCAGTATTTT. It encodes CASSSEGRGWGADTQYF.